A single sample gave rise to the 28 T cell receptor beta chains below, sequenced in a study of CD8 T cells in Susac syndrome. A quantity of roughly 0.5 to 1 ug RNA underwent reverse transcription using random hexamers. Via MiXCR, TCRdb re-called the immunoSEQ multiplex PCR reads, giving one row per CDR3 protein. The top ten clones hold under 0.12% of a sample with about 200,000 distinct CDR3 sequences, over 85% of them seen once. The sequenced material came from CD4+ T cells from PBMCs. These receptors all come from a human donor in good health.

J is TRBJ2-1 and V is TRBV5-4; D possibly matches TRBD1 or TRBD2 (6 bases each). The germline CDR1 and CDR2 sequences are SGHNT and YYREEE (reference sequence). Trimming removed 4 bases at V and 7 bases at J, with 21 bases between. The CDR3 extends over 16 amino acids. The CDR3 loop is CASSPSRGETINEQFF. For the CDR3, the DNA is TGTGCCAGCAGCCCCTCGAGGGGGGAGACGATAAATGAGCAGTTCTTC. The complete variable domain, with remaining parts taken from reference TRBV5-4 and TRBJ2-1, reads ETGVTQSPTHLIKTRGQQVTLRCSSQSGHNTVSWYQQALGQGPQFIFQYYREEENGRGNFPPRFSGLQFPNYSSELNVNALELDDSALYLCASSPSRGETINEQFFGPGTRLTVL.

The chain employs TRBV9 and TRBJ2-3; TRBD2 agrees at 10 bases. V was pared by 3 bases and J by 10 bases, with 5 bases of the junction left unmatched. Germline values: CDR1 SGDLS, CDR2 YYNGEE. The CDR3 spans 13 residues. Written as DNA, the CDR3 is TGTGCCAGCAGCGGAAGCGGGACTAGCGCGCAGTATTTT. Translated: CASSGSGTSAQYF.

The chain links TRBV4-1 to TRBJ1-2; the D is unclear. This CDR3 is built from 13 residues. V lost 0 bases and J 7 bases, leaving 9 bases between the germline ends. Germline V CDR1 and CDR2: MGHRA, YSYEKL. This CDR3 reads CASSQDKIVGYTF. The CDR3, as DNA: TGCGCCAGCAGCCAAGATAAAATTGTTGGCTACACCTTC.

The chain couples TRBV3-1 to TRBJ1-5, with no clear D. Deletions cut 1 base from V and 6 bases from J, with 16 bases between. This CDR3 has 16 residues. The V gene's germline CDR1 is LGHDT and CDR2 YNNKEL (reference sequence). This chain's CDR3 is CASSQGPAPAGQPQHF. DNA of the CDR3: TGTGCCAGCAGCCAAGGTCCGGCCCCAGCAGGTCAGCCCCAGCATTTT.

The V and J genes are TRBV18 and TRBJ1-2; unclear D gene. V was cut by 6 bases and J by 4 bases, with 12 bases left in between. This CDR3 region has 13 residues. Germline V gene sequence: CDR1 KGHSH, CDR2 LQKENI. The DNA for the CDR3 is TGTGCCAGCTCCTTAGACGGATCCTATGGCTACACCTTC. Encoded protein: CASSLDGSYGYTF.

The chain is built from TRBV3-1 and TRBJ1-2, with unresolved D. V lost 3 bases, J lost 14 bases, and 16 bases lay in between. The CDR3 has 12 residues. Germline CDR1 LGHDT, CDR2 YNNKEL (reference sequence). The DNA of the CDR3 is TGTGCCAGCAGCCAGTTACATGGAAAGTGGACCTTC. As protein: CASSQLHGKWTF. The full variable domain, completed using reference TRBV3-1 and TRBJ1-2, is DTAVSQTPKYLVTQMGNDKSIKCEQNLGHDTMYWYKQDSKKFLKIMFSYNNKELIINETVPNRFSPKSPDKAHLNLHINSLELGDSAVYFCASSQLHGKWTFGSGTRLTVV.

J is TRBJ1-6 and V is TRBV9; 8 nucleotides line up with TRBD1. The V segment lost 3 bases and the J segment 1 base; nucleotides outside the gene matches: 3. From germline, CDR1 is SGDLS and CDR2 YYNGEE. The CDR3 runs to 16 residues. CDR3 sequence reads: CASSARQGSYNSPLHF. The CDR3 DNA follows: TGTGCCAGCAGCGCGCGACAGGGGTCCTATAATTCACCCCTCCACTTT.

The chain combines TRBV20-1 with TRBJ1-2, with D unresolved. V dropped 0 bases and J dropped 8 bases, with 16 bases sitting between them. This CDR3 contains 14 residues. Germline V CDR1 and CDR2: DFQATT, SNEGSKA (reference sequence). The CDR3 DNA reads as TGCAGTGCTAGAGAGCCCCGACATCTTGGGGGCTACACCTTC. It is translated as CSAREPRHLGGYTF.

CDR3 residues: CSADRATEAFF. For the CDR3, the DNA is TGCAGTGCCGACAGGGCCACTGAAGCTTTCTTT. The chain uses TRBV20-1 and TRBJ1-1, with TRBD1 matching over 7 bases. CDR1 is DFQATT, CDR2 SNEGSKA, per germline (reference sequence). This CDR3 comprises 11 residues. V was clipped by 6 bases and J by 4 bases; unmatched bases: 2.

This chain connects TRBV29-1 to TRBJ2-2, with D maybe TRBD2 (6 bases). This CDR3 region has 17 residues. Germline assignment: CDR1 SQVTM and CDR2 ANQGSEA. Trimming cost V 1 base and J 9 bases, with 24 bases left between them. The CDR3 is CSVEGERAGAWTRELFF. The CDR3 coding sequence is TGCAGCGTTGAAGGGGAACGGGCCGGGGCATGGACTAGGGAGCTGTTTTTT.

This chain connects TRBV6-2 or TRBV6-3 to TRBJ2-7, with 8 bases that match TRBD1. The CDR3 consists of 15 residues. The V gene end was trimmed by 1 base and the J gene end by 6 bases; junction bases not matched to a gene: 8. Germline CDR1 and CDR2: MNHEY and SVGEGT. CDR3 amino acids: CASSYFSDRGREQYF. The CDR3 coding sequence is TGTGCCAGCAGTTACTTCTCCGACAGGGGACGCGAGCAGTACTTC.

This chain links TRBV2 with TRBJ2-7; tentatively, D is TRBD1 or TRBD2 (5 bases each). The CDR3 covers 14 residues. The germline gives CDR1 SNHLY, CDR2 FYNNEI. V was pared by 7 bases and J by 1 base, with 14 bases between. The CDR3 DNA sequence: TGTGCCAGCATGATCCGGGACGGATCCTACGAGCAGTACTTC. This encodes CASMIRDGSYEQYF.

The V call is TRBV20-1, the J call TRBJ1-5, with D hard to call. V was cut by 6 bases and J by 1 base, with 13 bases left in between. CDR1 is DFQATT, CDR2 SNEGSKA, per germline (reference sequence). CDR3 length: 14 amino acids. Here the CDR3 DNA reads TGCAGTGCCAAGGTCCTCTTAAGCAATCAGCCCCAGCATTTT. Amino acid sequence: CSAKVLLSNQPQHF.

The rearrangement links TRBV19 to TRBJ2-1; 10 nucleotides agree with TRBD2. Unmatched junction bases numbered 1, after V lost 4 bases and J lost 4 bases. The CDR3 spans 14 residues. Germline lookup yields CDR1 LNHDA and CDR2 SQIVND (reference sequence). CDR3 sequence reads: CASSTSGRYNEQFF. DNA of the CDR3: TGTGCCAGTAGTACTAGCGGGAGATACAATGAGCAGTTCTTC.

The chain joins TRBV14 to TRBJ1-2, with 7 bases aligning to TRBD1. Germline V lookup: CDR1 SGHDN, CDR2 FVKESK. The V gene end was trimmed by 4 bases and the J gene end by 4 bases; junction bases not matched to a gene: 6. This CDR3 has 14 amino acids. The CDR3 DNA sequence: TGTGCCAGCAGCCTGGCAGGGGGACGCTATGGCTACACCTTC. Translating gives CASSLAGGRYGYTF.

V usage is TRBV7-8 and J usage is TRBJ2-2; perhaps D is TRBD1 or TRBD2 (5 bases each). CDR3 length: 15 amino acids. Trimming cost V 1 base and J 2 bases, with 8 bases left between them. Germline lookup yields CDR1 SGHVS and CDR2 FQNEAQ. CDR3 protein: CASSLGGTNTGELFF. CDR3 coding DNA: TGTGCCAGCAGCTTAGGTGGGACCAACACCGGGGAGCTGTTTTTT. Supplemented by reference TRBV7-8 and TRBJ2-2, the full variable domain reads GAGVSQSPRYKVAKRGQDVALRCDPISGHVSLFWYQQALGQGPEFLTYFQNEAQLDKSGLPSDRFFAERPEGSVSTLKIQRTQQEDSAVYLCASSLGGTNTGELFFGEGSRLTVL.

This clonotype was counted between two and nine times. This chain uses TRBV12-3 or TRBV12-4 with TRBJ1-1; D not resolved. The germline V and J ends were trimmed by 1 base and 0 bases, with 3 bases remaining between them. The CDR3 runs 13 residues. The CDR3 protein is CASSLGVNTEAFF. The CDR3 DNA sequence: TGTGCCAGCAGTTTAGGGGTGAACACTGAAGCTTTCTTT.

The CDR3 sequence is CASSQLWSTDTQYF. CDR3 coding DNA: TGTGCCAGCAGCCAACTATGGAGCACAGATACGCAGTATTTT. The chain carries TRBV7-9 and TRBJ2-3; the D is unclear. The CDR3 runs 14 residues. From germline, CDR1 is SEHNR and CDR2 FQNEAQ (reference sequence). The V end was cut by 5 bases, the J end by 0 bases, with 9 bases between.

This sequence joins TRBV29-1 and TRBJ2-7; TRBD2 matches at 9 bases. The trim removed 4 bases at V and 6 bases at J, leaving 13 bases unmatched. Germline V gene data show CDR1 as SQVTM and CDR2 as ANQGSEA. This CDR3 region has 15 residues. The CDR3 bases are TGCAGCGTTGCCCGCGGGGGGGCCGGCGCAGGCGAGCAGTACTTC. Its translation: CSVARGGAGAGEQYF.

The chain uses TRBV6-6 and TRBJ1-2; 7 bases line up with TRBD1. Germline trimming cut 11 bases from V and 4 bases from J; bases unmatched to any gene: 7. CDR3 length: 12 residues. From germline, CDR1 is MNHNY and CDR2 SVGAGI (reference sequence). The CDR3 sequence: CAGGQEIYGYTF. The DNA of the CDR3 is TGTGCCGGAGGACAGGAAATCTATGGCTACACCTTC.

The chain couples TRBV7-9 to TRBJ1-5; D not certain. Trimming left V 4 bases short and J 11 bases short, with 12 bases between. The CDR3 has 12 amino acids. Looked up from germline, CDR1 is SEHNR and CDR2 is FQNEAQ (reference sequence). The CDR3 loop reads CASSSSLGTQHF. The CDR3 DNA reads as TGTGCCAGCAGCTCGTCTCTGGGGACCCAGCATTTT.

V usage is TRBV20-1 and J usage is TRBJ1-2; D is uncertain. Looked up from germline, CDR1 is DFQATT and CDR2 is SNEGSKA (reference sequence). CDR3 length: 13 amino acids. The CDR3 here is CGSKTVANYGYTF. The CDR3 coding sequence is TGCGGAAGCAAAACGGTAGCTAACTATGGCTACACCTTC.

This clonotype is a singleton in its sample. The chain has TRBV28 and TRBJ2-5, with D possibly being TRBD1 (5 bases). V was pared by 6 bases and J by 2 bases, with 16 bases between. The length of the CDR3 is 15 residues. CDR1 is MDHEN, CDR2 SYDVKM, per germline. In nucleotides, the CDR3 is TGTGCCAGCAGCCACCCCTCTGGGGCGCAAGAGACCCAGTACTTC. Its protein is CASSHPSGAQETQYF.

CDR3 region: CASSLEGRQFF. CDR3 in DNA: TGTGCCAGCAGCTTAGAAGGTAGGCAGTTCTTC. V gene TRBV7-2 combines with J gene TRBJ2-1; D uncertain. This CDR3 comprises 11 residues. The germline CDR1 and CDR2 sequences are SGHTA and FQGNSA. The V end lost 1 base, the J end lost 12 bases, and 7 bases lay between the germline ends. The full variable domain, completed using reference TRBV7-2 and TRBJ2-1, is GAGVSQSPSNKVTEKGKDVELRCDPISGHTALYWYRQSLGQGLEFLIYFQGNSAPDKSGLPSDRFSAERTGGSVSTLTIQRTQQEDSAVYLCASSLEGRQFFGPGTRLTVL.

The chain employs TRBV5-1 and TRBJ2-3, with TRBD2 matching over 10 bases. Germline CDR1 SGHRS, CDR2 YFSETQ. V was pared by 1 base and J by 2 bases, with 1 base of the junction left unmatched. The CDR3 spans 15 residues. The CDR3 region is CASSLTSGNTDTQYF. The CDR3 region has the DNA TGCGCCAGCAGCTTGACTAGCGGGAACACAGATACGCAGTATTTT.

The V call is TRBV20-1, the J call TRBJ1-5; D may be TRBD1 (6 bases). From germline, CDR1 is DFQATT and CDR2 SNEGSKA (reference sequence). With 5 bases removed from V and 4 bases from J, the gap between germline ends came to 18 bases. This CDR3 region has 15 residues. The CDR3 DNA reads TGCAGTGCTGTAGACGAGACAGGTAGGAATCAGCCCCAGCATTTT. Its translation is CSAVDETGRNQPQHF.

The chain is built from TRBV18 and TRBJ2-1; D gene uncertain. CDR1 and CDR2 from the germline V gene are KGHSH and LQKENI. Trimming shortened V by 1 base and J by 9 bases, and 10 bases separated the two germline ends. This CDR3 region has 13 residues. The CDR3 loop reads CASSPRPHREQFF. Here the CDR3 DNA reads TGTGCCAGCTCACCACGGCCACACCGTGAGCAGTTCTTC.

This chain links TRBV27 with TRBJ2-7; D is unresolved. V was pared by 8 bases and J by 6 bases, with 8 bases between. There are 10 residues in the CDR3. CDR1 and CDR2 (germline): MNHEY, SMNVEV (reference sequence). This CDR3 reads CASRLSEQYV. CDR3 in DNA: TGTGCCAGCCGCCTCAGCGAGCAGTACGTC.